A selection of T cell receptor beta chains follows, all from one sample in a study of blood T cell repertoires in COVID-19. The method was immunoSEQ multiplex PCR; TCRdb's version includes in-frame clones alone and lacks a portion of them. The sample lists 130,000 or so clones; around 89% were seen once. Sequenced sample: peripheral blood. All receptors derive from a human donor in a cohort sampled during active COVID-19. CDR3s include the opening cysteine and the closing phenylalanine or tryptophan. D genes are given only for firm matches. A row's size may be missing; if present it is once, few, many or a size class.

clone_size	v_call	j_call	d_call	cdr3_nt	cdr3_aa
-	TRBV29-1	TRBJ2-7	TRBD2	TGCAGCGTTGAAGACCCAGCGGGGGGCCTCTCCTACGAGCAGTACTTC	CSVEDPAGGLSYEQYF
-	TRBV6-1	TRBJ1-1	TRBD1	TGTGCCAGCAGTGACAATAACAGGGGACGGAACACTGAAGCTTTCTTT	CASSDNNRGRNTEAFF
-	TRBV7-6	TRBJ2-3	-	TGTGCCAGCAGCTCCCGCCGGGGATTAGATACGCAGTATTTT	CASSSRRGLDTQYF
-	TRBV12-5	TRBJ1-5	-	TGTGCTAGTGGTTTGGTTGGTAGGACTTGGGCCCAGCATTTT	CASGLVGRTWAQHF
-	TRBV10-3	TRBJ2-7	-	TGTGCCATCAGTGAAAATAGGGGGATCTTCTACGAGCAGTACTTC	CAISENRGIFYEQYF
-	TRBV2	TRBJ2-1	-	TGTGCCAGCAGTGAAGCGCGTGAATCTGAGCAGTTCTTC	CASSEARESEQFF
-	TRBV2	TRBJ2-1	TRBD1	TGTGCCAGCAAAACCGGGACAGGGCCTTACAATGAGCAGTTCTTC	CASKTGTGPYNEQFF
-	TRBV18	TRBJ1-4	-	TGTGCCAGCTCAAAAGGGGTGGAAAATGAAAAACTGTTTTTT	CASSKGVENEKLFF
-	TRBV5-6	TRBJ1-1	-	TGTGCCAGCATGCTACGCCCAATGAACACTGAAGCTTTCTTT	CASMLRPMNTEAFF
-	TRBV9	TRBJ2-7	-	TGTGCCAGCAGCGTTCGGACTGGTAGCTCCTACGAGCAGTACTTC	CASSVRTGSSYEQYF
-	TRBV6-5	TRBJ1-3	TRBD1	TGTGCCAGCAGTAGGGACAGGGCGACTGGAAACACCATATATTTT	CASSRDRATGNTIYF
once	TRBV6-1	TRBJ1-2	TRBD1	TGTGCCAGCAGTGAACCGACAGGGGGAGTTATTTATGGCTACACCTTC	CASSEPTGGVIYGYTF
-	TRBV13	TRBJ2-5	TRBD1	TGTGCCAGCAGCTTAGCCGGGACAGGTGCCGGAGAGACCCAGTACTTC	CASSLAGTGAGETQYF
-	TRBV6-4	TRBJ1-2	TRBD1	TGTGCCAGCAACCAACCCACAGGGGGTCGTACCTATGGCTACACCTTC	CASNQPTGGRTYGYTF
-	TRBV2	TRBJ2-7	-	TGTGCCAGCAGTGAAGCAAGGGACTCACTCGGGCAGTACTTC	CASSEARDSLGQYF
few	TRBV3-1/TRBV3-2	TRBJ2-3	TRBD1	TGTGCCAGCAGCGCCACAACAGGGGGCTGGCAGTATTTT	CASSATTGGWQYF
-	TRBV27	TRBJ2-1	TRBD2	TGTGCCAGCAGCCAGATCCGGGACTTCTCCCTTAGCGGGACGTCCTACAATGAGCAGTTCTTC	CASSQIRDFSLSGTSYNEQFF
once	TRBV5-4	TRBJ2-5	TRBD2	TGTGCCAGCAGAACTCGCCCGGGACTAGCGGGGCTCCTTACCCGAGAGACCCAGTACTTC	CASRTRPGLAGLLTRETQYF
few	TRBV4-1	TRBJ1-1	-	TGCGCCAGCAGCCCCGGGGGGATCCACACTGAAGCTTTCTTT	CASSPGGIHTEAFF
-	TRBV10-3	TRBJ1-2	TRBD1	TGTGCCATCAGAGGACAGGAGTATGGCTACACCTTC	CAIRGQEYGYTF
few	TRBV7-6	TRBJ1-1	-	TGTGCCAGCAGCTTAGAGCGGGGGGCGAGCACTGAAGCTTTCTTT	CASSLERGASTEAFF